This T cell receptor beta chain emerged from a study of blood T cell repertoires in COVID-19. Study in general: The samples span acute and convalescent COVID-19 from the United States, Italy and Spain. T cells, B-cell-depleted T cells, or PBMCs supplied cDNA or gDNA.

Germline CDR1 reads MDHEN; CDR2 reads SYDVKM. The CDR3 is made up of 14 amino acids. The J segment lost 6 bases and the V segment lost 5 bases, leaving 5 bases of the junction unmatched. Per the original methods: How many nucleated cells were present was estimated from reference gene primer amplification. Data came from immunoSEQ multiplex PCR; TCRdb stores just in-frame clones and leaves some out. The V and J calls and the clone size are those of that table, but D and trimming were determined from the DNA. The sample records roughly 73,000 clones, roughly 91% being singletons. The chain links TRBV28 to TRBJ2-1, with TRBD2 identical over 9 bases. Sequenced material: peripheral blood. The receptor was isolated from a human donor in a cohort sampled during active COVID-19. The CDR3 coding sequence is TGTGCCAGCAGTAATAGCGGGAGTGGCAATGAGCAGTTCTTC. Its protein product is CASSNSGSGNEQFF.